This TCR beta chain was captured in a study of response to subunit inactivated influenza vaccine. Study-wide findings and caveats: Authors suggested seasonal influenza vaccinations each recruit few new T cells.

As for this clonotype: Its antigen is unknown.

There are 14 residues in the CDR3. V lost 4 bases and J lost 4; bases outside the gene matches: 5. CDR1 is SQVTM, CDR2 ANQGSEA, per germline. TCRdb recomputed calls from the RT-PCR reads with MiXCR, one row per CDR3 protein. The sample yields about 780,000 distinct CDR3 sequences, about a fifth seen once. The clonotype comes from a man aged 50 or older who received an inactivated influenza vaccine. The sequencing here drew on PBMCs from blood, taken 5 to 6 days after vaccination. The chain recombines TRBV29-1 with TRBJ2-7, with 12 nucleotides matching TRBD2. CDR3 in DNA: TGCAGCGTTGGGGGACTAGCGGGTAATTACGAGCAGTACTTC. Its translation: CSVGGLAGNYEQYF.